The clone carrying this T cell receptor beta chain turned up a few times. The antigen remains undetermined. This sample's treatment: roughly 19 received Ad26.COV2.S at low or high dose, single or two shots; 5 received placebo; per-sample allocation not given. Samples were taken on day 63 after the first vaccine or placebo injection. Participants' vaccine, an Ad26 vector, delivered Wuhan-strain SARS-CoV-2 spike. The sample belongs to a study of Ad26.COV2.S vaccination and SARS-CoV-2 variants. Turning to the study itself: Recipients of Ad26.COV2.S got it intramuscularly, once or twice 56 days apart. Study findings and constraints: Spike-specific TCR breadth was greater in vaccine than placebo recipients. Analyses of TCR breadth and depth may have underestimated total T cell responses.

Germline values: CDR1 WNHNN, CDR2 SYGVQD (reference sequence). The CDR3 loop spans 12 amino acids. V was shortened by 2 bases and J by 7 bases, with 8 bases between the two germline ends. Only in-frame clones appear in the TCRdb table, and some are missing; sequencing was by immunoSEQ multiplex PCR. The table records over 400,000 clones, about 90% of them present only once. The receptor comes from a person between 18 and 60 years old who received the Ad26.COV2.S COVID-19 vaccine or a placebo. The gene calls are TRBV10-1 and TRBJ1-1; D remains unclear. This sample comprised peripheral blood, obtained in a trial of Ad26.COV2.S vaccine versus placebo. In DNA form, the CDR3 reads TGCGCCAGCAGTGAGCCGCCCGGTGAAGCTTTCTTT. This codes for CASSEPPGEAFF.